The present T cell receptor (beta chain) was sequenced within a study of memory B cells and T cells in multiple sclerosis. Separate sequencing covered autoproliferating (CFSE-dim) and non-proliferating (CFSE-high) T cells from stimulus-free culture. Pooled replicate wells came from 5x10^7 CFSE-labeled PBMCs cultured approximately seven days without stimulus. Assay used: immunoSEQ multiplex PCR; TCRdb lists only in-frame clones, some missing. The sample has about 45,000 clones; over 70% are singletons. This clone was recorded a few times. The antigen is not known. This CDR3 spans 14 amino acids. Trimming took off 3 bases at V and 6 bases at J, with 14 bases between the two ends. Per germline, CDR1 LNHDA and CDR2 SQIVND (reference sequence).

Sequences were obtained from PBMCs from blood kept in culture. The rearrangement links TRBV19 to TRBJ1-1; no definite D call. The source is a human donor with multiple sclerosis. The CDR3 protein is CASSMKGGRAEAFF. As DNA, the CDR3 is TGTGCCAGTAGTATGAAGGGCGGTCGGGCTGAAGCTTTCTTT.